These T cell receptor beta chains were read from a single sample in a study of CD4 T cells in relation to SARS-CoV-2 and coronaviruses. TCRdb's table, derived via immunoSEQ multiplex PCR, lists solely in-frame clones and lacks some. This table holds 16,000 or so clones, about four fifths found once. No antigen has been assigned to these receptors. The sample comprised CD4+ T cells from PBMCs, cultured in vitro. These receptors came from a human donor in good health. The CDR3 runs from the conserved cysteine through the conserved F or W. Fields, in order: clone size, D gene, J gene, V gene, CDR3 DNA, CDR3 protein. D genes are given only for firm matches. Rows may omit the clone size; those that give it use once, few, many or a size class.

size: .; D: TRBD2; J: TRBJ2-4; V: TRBV6-6; DNA: TGTGCCAGCAGTCTAGGCGGACTAGCGGGAGGGGGGACCAAAAACATTCAGTACTTC; CDR3: CASSLGGLAGGGTKNIQYF
size: .; D: .; J: TRBJ1-1; V: TRBV29-1; DNA: TGCAGCGTGGTTAGTCCGGAGCTTGGGACTGAAGCTTTCTTT; CDR3: CSVVSPELGTEAFF
size: .; D: TRBD1; J: TRBJ2-1; V: TRBV10-3; DNA: TGTGCCATCAGTGAGGGGGACAGGGGGATGAATGAGCAGTTCTTC; CDR3: CAISEGDRGMNEQFF
size: .; D: .; J: TRBJ2-1; V: TRBV7-9; DNA: TGTGCCAGCAGCATTAGCAGAGAGCAGTTCTTC; CDR3: CASSISREQFF
size: .; D: .; J: TRBJ1-3; V: TRBV9; DNA: TGTGCCAGCAGCGCCGACCACCCAGGCTCTGGAAACACCATATATTTT; CDR3: CASSADHPGSGNTIYF
size: .; D: .; J: TRBJ1-3; V: TRBV3-1/TRBV3-2; DNA: TGTGCCAGCAGCCAAGATTTGATAAACACCATATATTTT; CDR3: CASSQDLINTIYF
size: .; D: .; J: TRBJ2-3; V: TRBV28; DNA: TGTGCCAGCAGTCGACTAGTCACAGATACGCAGTATTTT; CDR3: CASSRLVTDTQYF
size: once; D: TRBD2; J: TRBJ2-7; V: TRBV2; DNA: TGTGCCAGCAGCCACCCACCAAGGAGGGTAGCGGGAGCCGAGCAGTACTTC; CDR3: CASSHPPRRVAGAEQYF
size: .; D: TRBD1; J: TRBJ1-1; V: TRBV28; DNA: TGTGCCAGCAGTCTACCCCAGGGGGCGCTTTCGTGGTCTTTCTTT; CDR3: CASSLPQGALSWSFF
size: .; D: TRBD1; J: TRBJ1-4; V: TRBV19; DNA: TGTGCCAGTAGTGAAACAGGGGTTCCTAATGAAAAACTGTTTTTT; CDR3: CASSETGVPNEKLFF
size: .; D: TRBD2; J: TRBJ2-5; V: TRBV12-5; DNA: TGTGCTAGTGGTTTGGCTAGCGGGAGACTGGTTCAAGAGACCCAGTACTTC; CDR3: CASGLASGRLVQETQYF
size: .; D: .; J: TRBJ1-6; V: TRBV5-1; DNA: TGCGCCAGCAGCTTGGCAGGGAGGTCACCCCTCCACTTT; CDR3: CASSLAGRSPLHF
size: .; D: TRBD1; J: TRBJ1-1; V: TRBV19; DNA: TGTGCCAGTAGTCCCGACAGGGCTAGGACTGAAGCTTTCTTT; CDR3: CASSPDRARTEAFF
size: .; D: .; J: TRBJ1-4; V: TRBV25-1; DNA: TGTGCCAGTTATAATGAAAAACTGTTTTTT; CDR3: CASYNEKLFF
size: .; D: .; J: TRBJ1-3; V: TRBV14; DNA: TGTGCCAGCAGCCTACAAAGAGGAAACACCATATATTTT; CDR3: CASSLQRGNTIYF
size: .; D: TRBD1; J: TRBJ1-1; V: TRBV2; DNA: TGTGCCAGCAGGGATCCGGGGGACAGTTTGGTGTATGAAGCTTTCTTT; CDR3: CASRDPGDSLVYEAFF
size: .; D: .; J: TRBJ1-2; V: TRBV19; DNA: TGTGCCAGTAGTACAGGGCCCTATGGCTACACCTTC; CDR3: CASSTGPYGYTF
size: .; D: TRBD1; J: TRBJ1-1; V: TRBV3-1/TRBV3-2; DNA: TGTGCCAGCAGCCCGACAGGGTACACTGAAGCTTTCTTT; CDR3: CASSPTGYTEAFF
size: once; D: TRBD2; J: TRBJ2-5; V: TRBV5-1; DNA: TGCGCCAGCAGCTTGGTATTACTAGCGGGAGACCTAGAGACCCAGTACTTC; CDR3: CASSLVLLAGDLETQYF
size: few; D: TRBD1; J: TRBJ1-1; V: TRBV19; DNA: TGTGCCAGTAGTCGACAGGGCCTGGGGACTGAAGCTTTCTTT; CDR3: CASSRQGLGTEAFF
size: .; D: .; J: TRBJ2-4; V: TRBV5-1; DNA: TGCGCCAGCAGCCTAGGGGGAATCCTAGCCAAAAACATTCAGTACTTC; CDR3: CASSLGGILAKNIQYF
size: .; D: .; J: TRBJ1-2; V: TRBV18; DNA: TGTGCCAGCTCACCCGAGTACGGGGCTAACTATGGCTACACCTTC; CDR3: CASSPEYGANYGYTF
size: .; D: TRBD2; J: TRBJ2-1; V: TRBV12-5; DNA: TGTGCTAGTGGTTTGGTCCTAGCGGGCCTTCCGAATGAGCAGTTCTTC; CDR3: CASGLVLAGLPNEQFF
size: .; D: .; J: TRBJ2-3; V: TRBV6-6; DNA: TGTGCCAGCAGTTACACAAGGTTAGATACGCAGTATTTT; CDR3: CASSYTRLDTQYF
size: .; D: .; J: TRBJ2-1; V: TRBV19; DNA: TGTGCCAGTACGCAGATACAGGGCAATGAGCAGTTCTTC; CDR3: CASTQIQGNEQFF
size: .; D: TRBD2; J: TRBJ2-7; V: TRBV5-4; DNA: TGTGCCAGCAGCTTGGGGGGGGGATACTCCTACGAGCAGTACTTC; CDR3: CASSLGGGYSYEQYF
size: .; D: .; J: TRBJ2-2; V: TRBV5-1; DNA: TGCGCCAGCAGCTTGCGGCTAGACGCCACCGGGGAGCTGTTTTTT; CDR3: CASSLRLDATGELFF
size: .; D: .; J: TRBJ1-5; V: TRBV2; DNA: TGTGCCAGCAGTGAAGGGTCAGGGACGTATCAGCCCCAGCATTTT; CDR3: CASSEGSGTYQPQHF
size: .; D: .; J: TRBJ1-5; V: TRBV9; DNA: TGTGCCAGCAGCGTTTCCGGGGAGCGCGGTCAGCCCCAGCATTTT; CDR3: CASSVSGERGQPQHF
size: .; D: .; J: TRBJ1-2; V: TRBV14; DNA: TGTGCCAGCAGCCAGCTCGGGCAGCTATATGGCTACACCTTC; CDR3: CASSQLGQLYGYTF
size: .; D: .; J: TRBJ1-5; V: TRBV30; DNA: TGTGCCTGGAGTGTAAAAGGGGGAGGTCAGCCCCAGCATTTT; CDR3: CAWSVKGGGQPQHF
size: .; D: TRBD1; J: TRBJ1-5; V: TRBV24-1; DNA: TGTGCCACCAGTGATTCGGGACAGATTAGCAATCAGCCCCAGCATTTT; CDR3: CATSDSGQISNQPQHF
size: .; D: TRBD1; J: TRBJ2-2; V: TRBV18; DNA: TGTGCCAGCTCACCCTTCGGACAGGGCGGATCCGGGGAGCTGTTTTTT; CDR3: CASSPFGQGGSGELFF
size: .; D: .; J: TRBJ1-1; V: TRBV19; DNA: TGTGCCAGTAGTACGAGACAGGCGGGAGCTTTCTTT; CDR3: CASSTRQAGAFF
size: .; D: .; J: TRBJ1-5; V: TRBV10-2; DNA: TGCGCCAGCACCCCTGACAGCAATCAGCCCCAGCATTTT; CDR3: CASTPDSNQPQHF
size: few; D: .; J: TRBJ2-1; V: TRBV11-3; DNA: TGTGCCAGCAGCTCGCGCCGGGGGAGCTCCTACAATGAGCAGTTCTTC; CDR3: CASSSRRGSSYNEQFF
size: .; D: .; J: TRBJ1-2; V: TRBV23-1; DNA: TGCGCCAGCAGTCAATCGTCGGGGAGCTATGGCTACACCTTC; CDR3: CASSQSSGSYGYTF
size: .; D: .; J: TRBJ1-3; V: TRBV5-1; DNA: TGCGCCAGCAGGGACCCATCCCCGGGAAACACCATATATTTT; CDR3: CASRDPSPGNTIYF
size: .; D: .; J: TRBJ1-6; V: TRBV28; DNA: TGTGCCAGCAGTCCCACCGGGCAGGGACAAGGCTCCTATAATTCACCCCTCCACTTT; CDR3: CASSPTGQGQGSYNSPLHF
size: .; D: .; J: TRBJ2-7; V: TRBV24-1; DNA: TGTGCCACCAGTGGCGAGGGAGACGAGCAGTACTTC; CDR3: CATSGEGDEQYF
size: .; D: TRBD2; J: TRBJ2-5; V: TRBV5-4; DNA: TGTGCCAGCAGCTTTCGGGGACTAGCGGGAGAGACCCAGTACTTC; CDR3: CASSFRGLAGETQYF
size: .; D: .; J: TRBJ2-3; V: TRBV18; DNA: TGTGCCAGCTCAAGAGGCCTTGAGGGGGATACGCAGTATTTT; CDR3: CASSRGLEGDTQYF
size: .; D: .; J: TRBJ2-7; V: TRBV5-5; DNA: TGTGCCAGCAGCTACACGGATGGGGAGCAGTACTTC; CDR3: CASSYTDGEQYF
size: .; D: .; J: TRBJ2-1; V: TRBV9; DNA: TGTGCCAGCAGCGTATCAGATTACAATGAGCAGTTCTTC; CDR3: CASSVSDYNEQFF
size: .; D: .; J: TRBJ2-2; V: TRBV10-3; DNA: TGTGCCATCATGGCTATCAACACCGGGGAGCTGTTTTTT; CDR3: CAIMAINTGELFF
size: few; D: .; J: TRBJ1-5; V: TRBV7-2; DNA: TGTGCCAGCAGCACGACAGGTGGACAGCCCCAGCATTTT; CDR3: CASSTTGGQPQHF
size: .; D: .; J: TRBJ2-7; V: TRBV1; DNA: TGCACCAGCAGCCGACAGGGGGATTCCTACGAGCAGTACTTC; CDR3: CTSSRQGDSYEQYF
size: .; D: .; J: TRBJ2-5; V: TRBV6-2/TRBV6-3; DNA: TGTGCCAGCAGTTACGACCAGGAAGAAGAGACCCAGTACTTC; CDR3: CASSYDQEEETQYF
size: .; D: .; J: TRBJ1-4; V: TRBV10-3; DNA: TGTGCCACGGGACTGACTAATAATGAAAAACTGTTTTTT; CDR3: CATGLTNNEKLFF
size: .; D: .; J: TRBJ1-5; V: TRBV3-1/TRBV3-2; DNA: TGTGCCAACACCCCCGGACAGCAAACTCCTATTAATCAGCCCCAGCATTTT; CDR3: CANTPGQQTPINQPQHF
size: .; D: .; J: TRBJ2-3; V: TRBV2; DNA: TGTGCCAGCAGGACAGTCACAGATACGCAGTATTTT; CDR3: CASRTVTDTQYF
size: .; D: TRBD2; J: TRBJ2-1; V: TRBV10-1; DNA: TGCGCCAGCAATGGAAAAACTAGCGGGGGATACAATGAGCAGTTCTTC; CDR3: CASNGKTSGGYNEQFF
size: .; D: .; J: TRBJ2-1; V: TRBV2; DNA: TGTGCCAGCAATTTGGCTCCCTCGGGGAATGAGCAGTTCTTC; CDR3: CASNLAPSGNEQFF